The 13 T cell receptor beta chains presented below share a single source sample, sequenced in a study of Ad26.COV2.S vaccination and SARS-CoV-2 variants. The treatment: roughly 20 received Ad26.COV2.S at low or high dose, single or two shots; about 5 received placebo; per-sample allocation not given. Vaccine and placebo recipients were sampled on day 63 after the first injection. Using immunoSEQ multiplex PCR, the repertoire was profiled, and TCRdb retains in-frame clones only, with some absent. The table includes a few hundred thousand clones, about four fifths detected once. The source was peripheral blood, collected in a trial of Ad26.COV2.S vaccine versus placebo. The receptors were gathered from a person between 18 and 60 years old who received the Ad26.COV2.S COVID-19 vaccine or a placebo.

The rearrangement links TRBV10-2 to TRBJ2-5; 9 bases are a match to TRBD2. The CDR3 covers 15 residues. Per germline, CDR1 WSHSY and CDR2 SAAADI. V lost 2 bases, J lost 2 bases, and 3 bases stayed unmatched. The CDR3 loop is CASSELAGPQETQYF. As DNA, the CDR3 is TGCGCCAGCAGTGAGCTAGCGGGACCACAAGAGACCCAGTACTTC.

The chain combines TRBV7-3 with TRBJ1-2; 7 nucleotides align to TRBD1. The germline CDR1 and CDR2 sequences are SGHTA and FQGTGA. With 5 bases clipped from V and 8 bases from J, the junction kept 8 bases outside the gene matches. The CDR3 sequence is 13 residues long. Here the CDR3 reads CASSRDRAGGYTF. The DNA for the CDR3 is TGTGCCAGCAGCCGAGACAGGGCTGGCGGCTACACCTTC. Variable domain in full (rest from reference TRBV7-3 and TRBJ1-2): GAGVSQTPSNKVTEKGKYVELRCDPISGHTALYWYRQSLGQGPEFLIYFQGTGAADDSGLPNDRFFAVRPEGSVSTLKIQRTERGDSAVYLCASSRDRAGGYTFGSGTRLTVV.

The chain carries TRBV7-9 and TRBJ2-7; D not certain. CDR3 length: 13 amino acids. Trimming took off 1 base at V and 2 bases at J, with 6 bases between the two ends. Germline lookup yields CDR1 SEHNR and CDR2 FQNEAQ (reference sequence). This CDR3 reads CASSLGLAYEQYF. In nucleotides, the CDR3 is TGTGCCAGCAGCTTAGGTCTAGCCTACGAGCAGTACTTC.

V is TRBV5-5 and J is TRBJ1-2; 7 nucleotides agree with TRBD1. The J segment lost 9 bases and the V segment lost 4 bases, leaving 15 bases of the junction unmatched. Germline assignment: CDR1 SGHKS and CDR2 YYEKEE (reference sequence). The CDR3 is made up of 15 amino acids. CDR3 region: CASSMKTGQELSYTF. The CDR3 DNA reads as TGTGCCAGCAGCATGAAGACAGGGCAAGAGTTGAGCTACACCTTC.

This chain connects TRBV28 to TRBJ1-1, with D possibly being TRBD1 (6 bases). V lost 6 bases to trimming and J lost 11 bases, with 16 bases between them. The germline V gene encodes CDR1 MDHEN and CDR2 SYDVKM. This CDR3 is built from 12 residues. For the CDR3, the DNA is TGTGCCAGCAGCCCCCGGGGGCGTTCTGCTTTCTTT. It encodes CASSPRGRSAFF.

A single count supports this clone. The J gene is TRBJ2-1, the V gene TRBV5-6; perhaps TRBD2 as D (5 bases). This CDR3 contains 13 residues. The V gene's germline CDR1 is SGHDT and CDR2 YYEEEE. V was trimmed by 2 bases and J by 10 bases, leaving 13 bases between them. The CDR3 sequence: CASSLSPREEQFF. CDR3 in DNA: TGTGCCAGCAGCTTATCGCCACGGGAAGAGCAGTTCTTC.

This clone was seen a single time. The chain links TRBV5-1 to TRBJ2-1; D not resolved. CDR3 size: 13 residues. Trimming removed 2 bases at V and 10 bases at J, with 13 bases between. The germline V gene has CDR1 SGHRS and CDR2 YFSETQ. CDR3 amino acids: CASSFNEVGEQFF. The CDR3 bases are TGCGCCAGCAGCTTTAACGAGGTCGGCGAGCAGTTCTTC.

This chain links TRBV20-1 with TRBJ2-3; 9 nucleotides match TRBD2. V lost 6 bases, J lost 0 bases, and 13 bases stayed unmatched. Germline values: CDR1 DFQATT, CDR2 SNEGSKA (reference sequence). The CDR3 totals 17 residues. CDR3 loop: CSASKAGGPPSTDTQYF. The CDR3, as DNA: TGCAGTGCCAGTAAAGCGGGGGGCCCACCTAGCACAGATACGCAGTATTTT.

V gene TRBV19 combines with J gene TRBJ1-2; 7 bases fit TRBD1. The germline V gene encodes CDR1 LNHDA and CDR2 SQIVND (reference sequence). With V trimmed by 6 bases and J by 5 bases, 6 bases remained unmatched. There are 13 residues in the CDR3. CDR3 DNA: TGTGCCAGTAGCCTTGACAGGGCTTATGGCTACACCTTC. Translation: CASSLDRAYGYTF.

The chain joins TRBV11-2 to TRBJ2-7; D gene unclear. With 1 base removed from V and 6 bases from J, the gap between germline ends came to 13 bases. Germline V gene lookup returns CDR1 SGHAT and CDR2 FQNNGV. The CDR3 has 14 residues. CDR3 region: CASSLVPVSIEQYF. CDR3 bases: TGTGCCAGCAGCTTAGTGCCAGTCAGTATCGAGCAGTACTTC. Using reference TRBV11-2 and TRBJ2-7 for the parts outside the CDR3, the full variable domain is EAGVAQSPRYKIIEKRQSVAFWCNPISGHATLYWYQQILGQGPKLLIQFQNNGVVDDSQLPKDRFSAERLKGVDSTLKIQPAKLEDSAVYLCASSLVPVSIEQYFGPGTRLTVT.

This clone was recorded once. This chain uses TRBV5-4 with TRBJ2-1; TRBD2 matches 8 bases. With 2 bases clipped from V and 5 bases from J, the junction kept 6 bases outside the gene matches. CDR3 length: 15 amino acids. Per the germline V gene, CDR1 is SGHNT and CDR2 is YYREEE (reference sequence). CDR3 protein: CASSLSGSIDNEQFF. DNA for the CDR3: TGTGCCAGCAGCTTAAGCGGGAGTATAGACAATGAGCAGTTCTTC.

The chain joins TRBV7-2 to TRBJ1-1, with D maybe TRBD1 (5 bases). Germline CDR1 SGHTA, CDR2 FQGNSA. The CDR3 consists of 16 residues. V lost 0 bases, J lost 0 bases, and 11 bases lay in between. CDR3 residues: CASSLAPPGMNTEAFF. In DNA, the CDR3 is TGTGCCAGCAGCTTAGCGCCGCCAGGGATGAACACTGAAGCTTTCTTT.

The chain uses TRBV7-3 and TRBJ2-3; D may match TRBD1 or TRBD2 (5 bases each). Germline CDR1 is SGHTA and CDR2 is FQGTGA. The CDR3 sequence is 13 residues long. Trimming took off 3 bases at V and 4 bases at J, with 8 bases between the two ends. DNA of the CDR3: TGTGCCAGCAGCTTGATGGGGGCAGATACGCAGTATTTT. Residues: CASSLMGADTQYF.